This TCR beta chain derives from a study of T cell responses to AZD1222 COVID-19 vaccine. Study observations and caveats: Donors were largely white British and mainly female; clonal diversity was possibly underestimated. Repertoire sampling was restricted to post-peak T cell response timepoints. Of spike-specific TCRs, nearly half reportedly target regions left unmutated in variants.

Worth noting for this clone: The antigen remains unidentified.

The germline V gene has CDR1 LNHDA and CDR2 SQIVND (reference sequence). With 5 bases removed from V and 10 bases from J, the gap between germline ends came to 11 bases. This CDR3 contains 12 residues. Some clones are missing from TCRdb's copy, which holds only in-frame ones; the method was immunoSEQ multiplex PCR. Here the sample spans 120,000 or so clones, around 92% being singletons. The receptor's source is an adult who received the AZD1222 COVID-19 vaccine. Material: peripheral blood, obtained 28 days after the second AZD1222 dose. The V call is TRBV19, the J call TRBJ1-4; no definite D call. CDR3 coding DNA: TGTGCCAGTAGTTCCCAAACTGGAAAACTGTTTTTT. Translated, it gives CASSSQTGKLFF.